These T cell receptor beta chains were read from a single sample in a study of T cell changes during pregnancy in multiple sclerosis. Sequencing used immunoSEQ multiplex PCR; TCRdb keeps in-frame clones, though not all of them. The sample lists tens of thousands of clones, almost 95% occurring once. Sequences were derived from peripheral blood, sampled in the third trimester of pregnancy. These receptors were taken from a female donor in good health, enrolled as a control in a pregnancy study. CDR3s include the opening cysteine and the closing phenylalanine or tryptophan. The D gene is left open where the match is weak. Clone size is stated in some rows and not others, as once, few, many or a class when expanded.

d_call clone_size j_call v_call cdr3_nt cdr3_aa
NA NA TRBJ1-5 TRBV2 TGTGCCAGCAGTCCCGGGGGGGGTAACAATCAGCCCCAGCATTTT CASSPGGGNNQPQHF
TRBD2 NA TRBJ2-3 TRBV19 TGTGCCAGTAGACCCGATGCCCAGCGGGGGTTTGCAGATACGCAGTATTTT CASRPDAQRGFADTQYF
TRBD2 NA TRBJ2-1 TRBV7-3 TGTGCCAGCAGCTTAAATAGCGGGACAACTCACAATGAGCAGTTCTTC CASSLNSGTTHNEQFF
NA NA TRBJ2-7 TRBV28 TGTGCCAGCAGTTTGTCGCCCGACAGGATGAGCTCCTACGAGCAGTACTTC CASSLSPDRMSSYEQYF
NA NA TRBJ2-2 TRBV5-4 TGTGCCAGCAGCTGGTCGGAGGCCGGGGAGCTGTTTTTT CASSWSEAGELFF
TRBD1 NA TRBJ1-2 TRBV2 TGTGCCAGCAGTAACAGGGGGCGGGCCTATGGCTACACCTTC CASSNRGRAYGYTF
NA NA TRBJ1-5 TRBV4-1 TGCGCCAGCAGCCCTCAACCCGGGAAGAATCAGCCCCAGCATTTT CASSPQPGKNQPQHF
TRBD1 NA TRBJ1-4 TRBV27 TGTGCCAGCAGCCCTTTACCGGGACAGGGGAACGAAAAACTGTTTTTT CASSPLPGQGNEKLFF
TRBD2 NA TRBJ2-1 TRBV19 TGTGCCAGTAGTATAGCGAGCGGGAGGCTCGACAATGAGCAGTTCTTC CASSIASGRLDNEQFF
NA NA TRBJ2-5 TRBV28 TGTGCCAGCAGTTTATACCCAGAGCCAGGGGAGACCCAGTACTTC CASSLYPEPGETQYF
NA NA TRBJ2-7 TRBV28 TGTGCCAGCTACCCCATATGGAGATCCTACGAGCAGTACTTC CASYPIWRSYEQYF
TRBD2 NA TRBJ2-7 TRBV4-1 TGCGCCAGCAGCCAAAATAGCGGGATCGCCTACGAGCAGTACTTC CASSQNSGIAYEQYF
TRBD1 NA TRBJ2-5 TRBV23-1 TGCGCCAGCAGTCAATCGGAACAGGGGAGAGAGACCCAGTACTTC CASSQSEQGRETQYF
TRBD1 once TRBJ1-1 TRBV5-6 TGTGCCAGCAGCTGGGACAGGGGCCACACTGAAGCTTTCTTT CASSWDRGHTEAFF